The TCR beta chain described here comes from a study of cytomegalovirus exposure and HLA in healthy donors. Looking at the study overall: Caucasian-associated ancestry cluster membership applied to around 80% of under 450 genotyped donors.

Of note for this clone: Its specificity is not known.

CDR1 and CDR2 (germline): SEHNR, FQNEAQ (reference sequence). CDR3 size: 17 residues. Losses at the gene ends were 1 base for V and 0 bases for J; bases not matched to a gene: 7. Broader study findings: In a later analysis, an Asian-associated ancestry cluster reportedly showed fewer N-insertions than the roughly 700-donor mean. Several of the most significant clusters appeared linked to common viral pathogens, based on a later analysis.

The PCR ran on 60 Vbeta and 13 Jbeta primers. The protocol was immunoSEQ multiplex PCR, while the TCRdb copy is restricted to in-frame clones and leaves out a portion. The table records about 170,000 clones, 80% to 90% of them present only once. The TCR was taken from a male donor in good health and CMV-seronegative. The specimen was PBMCs. V usage is TRBV7-9 and J usage is TRBJ1-1; 8 nucleotides line up with TRBD1. DNA of the CDR3: TGTGCCAGCAGCTTAGGGACAGGGACCCGTCTGAACACTGAAGCTTTCTTT. Translated, it gives CASSLGTGTRLNTEAFF.